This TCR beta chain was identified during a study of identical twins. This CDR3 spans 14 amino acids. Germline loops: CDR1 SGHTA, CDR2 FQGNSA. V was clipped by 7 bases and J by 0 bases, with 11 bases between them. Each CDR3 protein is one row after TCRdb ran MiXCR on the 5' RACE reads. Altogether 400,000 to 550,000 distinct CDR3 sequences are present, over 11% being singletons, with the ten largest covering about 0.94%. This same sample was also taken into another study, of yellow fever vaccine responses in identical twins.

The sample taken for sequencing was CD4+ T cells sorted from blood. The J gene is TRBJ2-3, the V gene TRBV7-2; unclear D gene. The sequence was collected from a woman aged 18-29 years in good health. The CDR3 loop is CASNPTLSTDTQYF. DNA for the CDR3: TGTGCCAGCAACCCGACATTGAGCACAGATACGCAGTATTTT.